Given below is one T cell receptor beta chain in context. The antigen is unknown. TCRdb re-called the reads with MiXCR, one entry per CDR3 protein. The sample lists about 740,000 distinct CDR3 sequences, around a third occurring once. This record comes from a study of T cell repertoires in cytomegalovirus infection. Looking at the study overall: As its CMV epitopes, the study selected recently identified HLA-C-restricted and well-studied HLA-B-restricted targets. Public TCR beta signatures were indicative of both CMV infection and a matching HLA type.

Notes on the study in general: Cumulative public TCR beta family frequency identified carriers of CMV plus the relevant HLA. The response measured ex vivo was dominated by TCR beta clonotypes (HLA-C-restricted and CMV-specific).

Material: cultured PBMCs, obtained from culture after CMV antigen stimulation. This clonotype was obtained from a human donor in good health (CMV status not recorded). Some clones in this sample may be carry-over from other donors' samples.

CDR3 in amino acids: CASSFEDRLYGYTF. In nucleotides, the CDR3 is TGTGCCAGCAGTTTCGAAGATAGACTTTATGGCTACACCTTC. This chain joins TRBV6-2 or TRBV6-3 and TRBJ1-2; D remains unclear. This CDR3 has 14 residues. With 4 bases removed from V and 5 bases from J, the gap between germline ends came to 14 bases. Germline lookup yields CDR1 MNHEY and CDR2 SVGEGT.